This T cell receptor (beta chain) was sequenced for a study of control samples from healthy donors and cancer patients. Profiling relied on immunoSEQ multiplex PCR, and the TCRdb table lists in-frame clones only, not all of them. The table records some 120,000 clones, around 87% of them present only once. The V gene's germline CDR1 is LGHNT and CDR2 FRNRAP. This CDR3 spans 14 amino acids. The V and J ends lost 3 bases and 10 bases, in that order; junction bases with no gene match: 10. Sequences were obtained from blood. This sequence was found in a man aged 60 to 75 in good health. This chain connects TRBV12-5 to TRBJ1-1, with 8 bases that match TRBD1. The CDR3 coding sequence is TGTGCTAGTGGTTTATCAGGGGGCGCGGGGGTAGCTTTCTTT. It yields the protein CASGLSGGAGVAFF. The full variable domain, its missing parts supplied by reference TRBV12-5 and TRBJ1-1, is DARVTQTPRHKVTEMGQEVTMRCQPILGHNTVFWYRQTMMQGLELLAYFRNRAPLDDSGMPKDRFSAEMPDATLATLKIQPSEPRDSAVYFCASGLSGGAGVAFFGQGTRLTVV.